One TCR beta chain is described in this entry. Authors' data handling: Estimates of nucleated cell counts were drawn from the amplification of reference gene primers. Profiling relied on immunoSEQ multiplex PCR, and the TCRdb table lists in-frame clones only, not all of them. The V and J calls and clone size are taken from that table; D and trimming were inferred from the DNA. Of around 160,000 clones listed, approximately 80% are singletons. The CDR3 contains 15 residues. The germline V gene encodes CDR1 LGHDT and CDR2 YNNKEL (reference sequence). The trim removed 4 bases at V and 10 bases at J, leaving 6 bases unmatched. This record belongs to a study of blood T cell repertoires in COVID-19. Across the study: Acute-phase and convalescent COVID-19 samples originated in the United States, Italy and Spain. The analysed material was cDNA or gDNA that came from T cells, B-cell-depleted T cells, or PBMCs.

The gene calls are TRBV3-1 (or the pseudogene TRBV3-2) and TRBJ2-2, with 13 bases aligning to TRBD2. The sample was peripheral blood. The receptor's source is a human donor in a cohort sampled during active COVID-19. CDR3 DNA: TGTGCCAGCAGCCTACTAGCGGGGGGGCCGGTGGAGCTGTTTTTT. It translates to CASSLLAGGPVELFF.